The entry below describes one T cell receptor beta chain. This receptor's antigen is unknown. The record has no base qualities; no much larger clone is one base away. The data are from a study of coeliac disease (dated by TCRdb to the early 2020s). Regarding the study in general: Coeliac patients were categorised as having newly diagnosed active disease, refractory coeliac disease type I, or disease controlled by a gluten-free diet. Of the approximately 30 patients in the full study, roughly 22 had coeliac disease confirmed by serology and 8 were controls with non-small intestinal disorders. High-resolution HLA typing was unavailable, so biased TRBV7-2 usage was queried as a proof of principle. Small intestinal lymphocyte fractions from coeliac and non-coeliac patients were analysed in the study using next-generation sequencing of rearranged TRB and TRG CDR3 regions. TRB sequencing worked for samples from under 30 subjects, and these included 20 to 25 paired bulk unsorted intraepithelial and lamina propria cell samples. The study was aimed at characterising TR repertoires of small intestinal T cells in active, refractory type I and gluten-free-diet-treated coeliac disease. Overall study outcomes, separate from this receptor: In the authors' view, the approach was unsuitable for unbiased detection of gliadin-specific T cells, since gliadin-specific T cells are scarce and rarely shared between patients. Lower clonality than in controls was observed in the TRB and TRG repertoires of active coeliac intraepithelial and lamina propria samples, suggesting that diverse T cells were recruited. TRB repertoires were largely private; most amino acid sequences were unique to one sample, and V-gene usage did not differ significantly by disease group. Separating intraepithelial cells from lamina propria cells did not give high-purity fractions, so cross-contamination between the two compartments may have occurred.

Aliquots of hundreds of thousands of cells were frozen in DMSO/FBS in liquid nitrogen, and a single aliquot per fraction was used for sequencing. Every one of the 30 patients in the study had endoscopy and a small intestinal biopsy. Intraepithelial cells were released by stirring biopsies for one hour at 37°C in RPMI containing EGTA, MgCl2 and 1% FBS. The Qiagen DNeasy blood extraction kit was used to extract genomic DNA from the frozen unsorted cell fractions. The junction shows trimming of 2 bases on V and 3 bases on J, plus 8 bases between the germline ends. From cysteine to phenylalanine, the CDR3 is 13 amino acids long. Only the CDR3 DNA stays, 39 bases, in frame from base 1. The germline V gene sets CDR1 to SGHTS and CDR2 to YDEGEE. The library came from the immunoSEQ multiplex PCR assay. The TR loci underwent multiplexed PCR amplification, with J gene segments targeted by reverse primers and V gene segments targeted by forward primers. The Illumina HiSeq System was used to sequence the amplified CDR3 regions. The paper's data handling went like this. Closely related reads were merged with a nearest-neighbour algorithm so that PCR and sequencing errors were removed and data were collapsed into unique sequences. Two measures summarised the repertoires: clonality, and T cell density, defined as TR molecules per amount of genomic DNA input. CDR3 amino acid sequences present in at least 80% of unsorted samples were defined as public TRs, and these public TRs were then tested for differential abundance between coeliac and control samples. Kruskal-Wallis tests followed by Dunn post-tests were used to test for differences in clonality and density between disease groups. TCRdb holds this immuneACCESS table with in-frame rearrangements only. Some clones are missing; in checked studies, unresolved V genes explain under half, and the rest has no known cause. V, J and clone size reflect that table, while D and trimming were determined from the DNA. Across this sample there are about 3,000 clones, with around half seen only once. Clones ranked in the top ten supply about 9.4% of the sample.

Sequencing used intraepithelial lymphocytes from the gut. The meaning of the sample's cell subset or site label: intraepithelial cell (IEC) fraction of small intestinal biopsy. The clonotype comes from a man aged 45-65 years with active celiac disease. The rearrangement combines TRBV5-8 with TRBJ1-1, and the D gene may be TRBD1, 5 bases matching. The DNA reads TGTGCCAGCAGCTTCCGCAGGGACACTGAAGCTTTCTTT. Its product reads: CASSFRRDTEAFF.